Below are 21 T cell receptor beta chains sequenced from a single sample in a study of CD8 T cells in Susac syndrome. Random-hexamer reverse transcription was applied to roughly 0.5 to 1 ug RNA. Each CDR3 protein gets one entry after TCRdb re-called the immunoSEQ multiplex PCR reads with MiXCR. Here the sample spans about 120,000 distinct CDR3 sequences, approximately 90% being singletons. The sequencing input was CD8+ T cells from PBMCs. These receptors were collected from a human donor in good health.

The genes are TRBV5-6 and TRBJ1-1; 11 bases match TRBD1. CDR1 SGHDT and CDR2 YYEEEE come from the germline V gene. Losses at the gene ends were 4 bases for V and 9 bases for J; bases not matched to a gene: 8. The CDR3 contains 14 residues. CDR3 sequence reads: CASSQGQGDLQAFF. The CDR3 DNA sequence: TGTGCCAGCAGCCAGGGACAGGGGGATTTGCAAGCTTTCTTT. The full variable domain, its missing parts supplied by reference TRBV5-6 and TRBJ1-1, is DAGVTQSPTHLIKTRGQQVTLRCSPKSGHDTVSWYQQALGQGPQFIFQYYEEEERQRGNFPDRFSGHQFPNYSSELNVNALLLGDSALYLCASSQGQGDLQAFFGQGTRLTVV.

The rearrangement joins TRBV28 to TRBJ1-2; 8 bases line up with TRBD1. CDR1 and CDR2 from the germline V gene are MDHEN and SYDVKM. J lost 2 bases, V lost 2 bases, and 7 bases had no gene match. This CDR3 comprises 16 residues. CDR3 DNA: TGTGCCAGCAGTTTACCATCGGGACAGGAGAACTATGGCTACACCTTC. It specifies CASSLPSGQENYGYTF.

CDR3 bases: TGCAGTGCTAGAGGCATACCGGGACTGGTCTACAATGAGCAGTTCTTC. This gives the protein CSARGIPGLVYNEQFF. The gene calls are TRBV20-1 and TRBJ2-1; possible D gene TRBD2, 6 bases. Germline V gives CDR1 DFQATT, CDR2 SNEGSKA (reference sequence). Trimming left V 1 base short and J 3 bases short, with 16 bases between. The CDR3 is made up of 16 amino acids.

CDR3 in DNA: TGTGCCAGCAGCTTAGGAACCCCGAACTCCGGAAACACCATATATTTT. Amino acids: CASSLGTPNSGNTIYF. The chain links TRBV7-6 to TRBJ1-3, with D unresolved. Trimming took off 1 base at V and 4 bases at J, with 14 bases between the two ends. The CDR3 has 16 residues. The germline CDR1 and CDR2 sequences are SGHVS and FNYEAQ.

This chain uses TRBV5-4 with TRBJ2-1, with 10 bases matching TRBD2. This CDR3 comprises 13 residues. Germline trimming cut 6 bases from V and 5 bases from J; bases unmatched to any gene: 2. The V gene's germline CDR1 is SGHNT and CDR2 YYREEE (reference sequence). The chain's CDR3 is CASTAGGDNEQFF. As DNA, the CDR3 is TGTGCCAGCACAGCGGGAGGGGACAATGAGCAGTTCTTC. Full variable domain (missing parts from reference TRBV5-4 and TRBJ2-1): ETGVTQSPTHLIKTRGQQVTLRCSSQSGHNTVSWYQQALGQGPQFIFQYYREEENGRGNFPPRFSGLQFPNYSSELNVNALELDDSALYLCASTAGGDNEQFFGPGTRLTVL.

DNA for the CDR3: TGTGCCAGCAGCTCCCCGGGACAGGGTATCAGCGAGCAGTACTTC. It translates to CASSSPGQGISEQYF. V is TRBV7-2 and J is TRBJ2-7; TRBD1 matches 9 bases. The CDR3 loop spans 15 amino acids. Germline CDR1 and CDR2: SGHTA and FQGNSA. V dropped 4 bases and J dropped 6; count of bases not matched to a gene: 10.

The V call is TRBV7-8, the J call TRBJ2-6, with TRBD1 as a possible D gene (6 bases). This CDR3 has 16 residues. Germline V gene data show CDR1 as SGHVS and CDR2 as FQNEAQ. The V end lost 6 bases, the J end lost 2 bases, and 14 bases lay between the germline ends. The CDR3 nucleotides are TGTGCCAGCAGTCAGGACAGTGCGGCTGGGGCCAACGTCCTGACTTTC. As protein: CASSQDSAAGANVLTF.

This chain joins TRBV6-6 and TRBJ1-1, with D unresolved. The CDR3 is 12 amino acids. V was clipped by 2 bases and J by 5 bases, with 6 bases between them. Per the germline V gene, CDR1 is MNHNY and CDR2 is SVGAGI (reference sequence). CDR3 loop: CASSYPETEAFF. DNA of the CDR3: TGTGCCAGCAGTTACCCGGAGACTGAAGCTTTCTTT.

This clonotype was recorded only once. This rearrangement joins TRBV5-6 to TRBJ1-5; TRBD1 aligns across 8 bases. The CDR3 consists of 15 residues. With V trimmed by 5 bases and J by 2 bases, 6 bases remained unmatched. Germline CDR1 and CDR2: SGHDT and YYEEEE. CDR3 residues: CASSRTGSGNQPQHF. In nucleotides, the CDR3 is TGTGCCAGCAGTCGGACAGGGTCGGGCAATCAGCCCCAGCATTTT.

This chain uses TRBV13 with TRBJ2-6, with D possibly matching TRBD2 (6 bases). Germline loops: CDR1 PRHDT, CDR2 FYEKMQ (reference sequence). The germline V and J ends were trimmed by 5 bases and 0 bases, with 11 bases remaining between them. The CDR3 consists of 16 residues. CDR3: CASSPTRDSGANVLTF. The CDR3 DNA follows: TGTGCCAGCAGCCCCACGCGGGACTCTGGGGCCAACGTCCTGACTTTC.

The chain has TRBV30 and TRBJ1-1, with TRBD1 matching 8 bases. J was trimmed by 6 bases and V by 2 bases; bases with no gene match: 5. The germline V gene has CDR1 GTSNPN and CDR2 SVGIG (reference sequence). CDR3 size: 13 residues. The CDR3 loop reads CAWSPGQGAEAFF. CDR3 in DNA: TGTGCCTGGAGTCCAGGACAGGGCGCTGAAGCTTTCTTT. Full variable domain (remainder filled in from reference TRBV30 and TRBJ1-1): SQTIHQWPATLVQPVGSPLSLECTVEGTSNPNLYWYRQAAGRGLQLLFYSVGIGQISSEVPQNLSASRPQDRQFILSSKKLLLSDSGFYLCAWSPGQGAEAFFGQGTRLTVV.

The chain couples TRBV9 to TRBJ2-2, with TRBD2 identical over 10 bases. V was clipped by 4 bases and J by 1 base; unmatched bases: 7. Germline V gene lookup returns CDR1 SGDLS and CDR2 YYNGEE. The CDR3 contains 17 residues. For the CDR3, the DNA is TGTGCCAGCAGCATCGGACTAGCGGAGCGGAACACCGGGGAGCTGTTTTTT. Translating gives CASSIGLAERNTGELFF.

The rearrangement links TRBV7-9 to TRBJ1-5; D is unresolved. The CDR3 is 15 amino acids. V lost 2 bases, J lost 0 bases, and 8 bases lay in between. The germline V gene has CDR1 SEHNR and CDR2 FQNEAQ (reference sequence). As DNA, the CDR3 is TGTGCCAGCAGCTTACGGGGTGATAGCAATCAGCCCCAGCATTTT. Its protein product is CASSLRGDSNQPQHF. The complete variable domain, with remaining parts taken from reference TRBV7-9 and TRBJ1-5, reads DTGVSQNPRHKITKRGQNVTFRCDPISEHNRLYWYRQTLGQGPEFLTYFQNEAQLEKSRLLSDRFSAERPKGSFSTLEIQRTEQGDSAMYLCASSLRGDSNQPQHFGDGTRLSIL.

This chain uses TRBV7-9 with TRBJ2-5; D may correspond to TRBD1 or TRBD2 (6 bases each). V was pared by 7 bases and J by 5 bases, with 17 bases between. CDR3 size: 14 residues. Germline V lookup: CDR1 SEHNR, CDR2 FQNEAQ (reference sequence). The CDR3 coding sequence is TGTGCCAGCACCCCCGGAGGGGGATGGGAGACCCAGTACTTC. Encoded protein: CASTPGGGWETQYF.

CDR3: CASSSDWTSREQYF. The DNA of the CDR3 is TGTGCCAGCAGCTCCGACTGGACCTCTCGCGAGCAGTACTTC. The chain employs TRBV7-2 and TRBJ2-7; D ambiguous. Germline V gene sequence: CDR1 SGHTA, CDR2 FQGNSA. The V and J ends lost 4 bases and 6 bases respectively, with 16 bases between them. The CDR3 is made up of 14 amino acids.

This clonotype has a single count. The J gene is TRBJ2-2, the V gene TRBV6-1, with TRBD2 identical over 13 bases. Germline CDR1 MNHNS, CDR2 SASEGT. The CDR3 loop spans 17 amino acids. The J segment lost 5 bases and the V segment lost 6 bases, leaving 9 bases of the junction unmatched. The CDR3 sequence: CASRNQGLAGRTGELFF. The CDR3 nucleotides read TGTGCCAGCAGGAACCAGGGACTAGCGGGGCGTACCGGGGAGCTGTTTTTT.

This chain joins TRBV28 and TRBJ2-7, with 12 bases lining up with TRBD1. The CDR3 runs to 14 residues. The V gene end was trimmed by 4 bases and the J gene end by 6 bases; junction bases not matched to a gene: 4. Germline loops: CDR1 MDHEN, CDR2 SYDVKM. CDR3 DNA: TGTGCCAGCAGTTCCGGGACAGGGGGCGCCGAGCAGTACTTC. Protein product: CASSSGTGGAEQYF. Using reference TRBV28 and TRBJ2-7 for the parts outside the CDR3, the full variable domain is DVKVTQSSRYLVKRTGEKVFLECVQDMDHENMFWYRQDPGLGLRLIYFSYDVKMKEKGDIPEGYSVSREKKERFSLILESASTNQTSMYLCASSSGTGGAEQYFGPGTRLTVT.

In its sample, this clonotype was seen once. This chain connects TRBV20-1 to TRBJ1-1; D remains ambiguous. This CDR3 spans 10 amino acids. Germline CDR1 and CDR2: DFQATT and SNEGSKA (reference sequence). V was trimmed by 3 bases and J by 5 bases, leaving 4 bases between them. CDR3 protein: CSARTTEAFF. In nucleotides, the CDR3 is TGCAGTGCTAGGACGACTGAAGCTTTCTTT.

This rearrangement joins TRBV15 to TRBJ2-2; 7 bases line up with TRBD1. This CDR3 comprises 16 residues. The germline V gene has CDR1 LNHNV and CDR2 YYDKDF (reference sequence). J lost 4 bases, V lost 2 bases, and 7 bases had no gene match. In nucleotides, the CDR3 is TGTGCCACCAGCAGAAAAAGACAGGGATCCACCGGGGAGCTGTTTTTT. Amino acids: CATSRKRQGSTGELFF.

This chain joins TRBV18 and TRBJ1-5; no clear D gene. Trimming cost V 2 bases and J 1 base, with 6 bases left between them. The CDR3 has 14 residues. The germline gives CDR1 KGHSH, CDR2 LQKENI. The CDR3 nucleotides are TGTGCCAGCTCACCAACGACAAGCAATCAGCCCCAGCATTTT. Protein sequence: CASSPTTSNQPQHF.

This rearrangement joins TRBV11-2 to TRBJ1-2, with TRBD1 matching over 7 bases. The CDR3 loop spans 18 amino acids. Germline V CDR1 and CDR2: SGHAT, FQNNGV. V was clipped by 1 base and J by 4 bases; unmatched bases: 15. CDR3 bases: TGTGCCAGCAGCTTAGTAGCAGGGGGGATCCAAAACTCCTATGGCTACACCTTC. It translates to CASSLVAGGIQNSYGYTF.